These 32 T cell receptor beta chains share one sample of origin, sequenced in a study of T cells expressing NK-cell markers. TCRdb reworked the 5' RACE reads into one entry per CDR3 protein, no DNA. Recorded for this sample: a few hundred thousand distinct CDR3 sequences. Specimen: blood T cells: a sorted CD56 or NKG2C T cell subset, CD4+ or CD8+ T cells, or bulk PBMC T cells (not recorded which). These receptors all stem from a man between 18 and 69 years old in good health.

V usage is TRBV12-3 or TRBV12-4 and J usage is TRBJ2-1; TCRdb gives TRBD2 as the D gene, but with no DNA this cannot be confirmed. This CDR3 is built from 20 residues. The CDR3 spells CASNGNPGLAGGHRVNEQFF.

The chain combines TRBV28 with TRBJ2-2; TCRdb's D call, TRBD1, is unchecked because there is no DNA. There are 15 residues in the CDR3. Germline CDR1 and CDR2: MDHEN and SYDVKM. The CDR3 loop reads CASSLSGGVTGELFF.

V usage is TRBV9 and J usage is TRBJ2-7; as DNA is missing, the TRBD2 call by TCRdb cannot be tested. Per germline, CDR1 SGDLS and CDR2 YYNGEE. This CDR3 spans 15 amino acids. The CDR3 sequence is CASSVDGVGGREQYF.

This chain connects TRBV20-1 to TRBJ1-4; no DNA is available, so the TRBD1 call from TCRdb remains unchecked. CDR3 length: 16 residues. CDR1 and CDR2 from the germline V gene are DFQATT and SNEGSKA (reference sequence). The chain's CDR3 is CSARLRQGATNEKLFF.

The chain joins TRBV18 to TRBJ2-3; there is no DNA to check the TCRdb D call of TRBD2. This CDR3 has 15 amino acids. From germline, CDR1 is KGHSH and CDR2 LQKENI. The CDR3 spells CASSTLADSVDTQYF.

This rearrangement joins TRBV20-1 to TRBJ2-7; TCRdb calls TRBD1, which cannot be checked without DNA. CDR3 length: 13 residues. Germline V gene data show CDR1 as DFQATT and CDR2 as SNEGSKA (reference sequence). The CDR3 sequence: CSAGRQVSYEQYF.

The V gene is TRBV7-8, the J gene TRBJ1-5; TCRdb proposes TRBD1, but this gene call is untestable without DNA. This CDR3 is built from 15 residues. Germline CDR1 is SGHVS and CDR2 is FQNEAQ. CDR3 amino acids: CASSRDREYNQPQHF.

The chain links TRBV2 to TRBJ1-4; TCRdb designates TRBD1, a call that cannot be tested without DNA. Germline V lookup: CDR1 SNHLY, CDR2 FYNNEI. The CDR3 has 13 amino acids. CDR3 amino acids: CASRTGRNEKLFF. The full variable domain, its missing parts supplied by reference TRBV2 and TRBJ1-4, is EPEVTQTPSHQVTQMGQEVILRCVPISNHLYFYWYRQILGQKVEFLVSFYNNEISEKSEIFDDQFSVERPDGSNFTLKIRSTKLEDSAMYFCASRTGRNEKLFFGSGTQLSVL.

V and J are TRBV12-3 or TRBV12-4 and TRBJ1-2; with no DNA, the TCRdb D assignment of TRBD1 cannot be verified. The CDR3 runs to 15 residues. The CDR3 spells CASSFSRGTWYGYTF.

The chain's CDR3 is CASSLTIAKNIQYF. This chain connects TRBV28 to TRBJ2-4. CDR3 length: 14 residues. From germline, CDR1 is MDHEN and CDR2 SYDVKM.

J is TRBJ2-3 and V is TRBV20-1; the TCRdb D gene call, TRBD1, has no DNA to confirm it. From germline, CDR1 is DFQATT and CDR2 SNEGSKA (reference sequence). The CDR3 length is 13 residues. The CDR3 reads CSAQLGVTDTQYF.

The chain is built from TRBV5-4 and TRBJ2-2; TCRdb's D gene call, TRBD2, goes unchecked for lack of DNA. The germline gives CDR1 SGHNT, CDR2 YYREEE (reference sequence). CDR3 size: 15 residues. This chain's CDR3 is CATSVGASGTGELFF.

The chain is built from TRBV29-1 and TRBJ1-2; TCRdb's D call, TRBD1, is unchecked because there is no DNA. The CDR3 is made up of 13 amino acids. Germline-derived CDR1 and CDR2 are SQVTM and ANQGSEA. CDR3: CSVAARAAYGYTF.

The rearrangement joins TRBV7-8 to TRBJ2-3. Germline V gene lookup returns CDR1 SGHVS and CDR2 FQNEAQ. This CDR3 spans 15 amino acids. CDR3 region: CASSSGQVVADTQYF. Full variable domain (outside the CDR3, taken from reference TRBV7-8 and TRBJ2-3): GAGVSQSPRYKVAKRGQDVALRCDPISGHVSLFWYQQALGQGPEFLTYFQNEAQLDKSGLPSDRFFAERPEGSVSTLKIQRTQQEDSAVYLCASSSGQVVADTQYFGPGTRLTVL.

This rearrangement joins TRBV29-1 to TRBJ2-2; TCRdb's D call of TRBD1 is untestable without DNA. CDR1 is SQVTM and CDR2 is ANQGSEA in the germline V gene. CDR3 length: 13 residues. CDR3 sequence: CSGGGRGSGELFF.

The J gene is TRBJ2-7, the V gene TRBV5-1. This CDR3 is 16 amino acids long. CDR1 is SGHRS and CDR2 is YFSETQ in the germline V gene. The CDR3 here is CASSLESKRDSYEQYF.

V is TRBV28 and J is TRBJ1-2; the D call of TRBD1 rests on TCRdb alone, since no DNA is present to check it. Germline V lookup: CDR1 MDHEN, CDR2 SYDVKM. This CDR3 has 14 residues. The CDR3 sequence: CASSYGQGHYGYTF.

V usage is TRBV4-2 and J usage is TRBJ2-1; TCRdb lists TRBD2, though no DNA is available to test this call. From germline, CDR1 is LGHNA and CDR2 YNFKEQ. The CDR3 has 19 residues. The CDR3 protein is CASSQAGASGGTLYNEQFF.

The chain joins TRBV27 to TRBJ1-1; TCRdb selects TRBD1, and the lack of DNA leaves this call unchecked. The CDR3 spans 13 residues. Germline V gene data show CDR1 as MNHEY and CDR2 as SMNVEV (reference sequence). The CDR3 reads CASSEQGSTEAFF.

V usage is TRBV27 and J usage is TRBJ2-7; checking the TCRdb D call of TRBD1 is not possible without DNA. Germline V gene lookup returns CDR1 MNHEY and CDR2 SMNVEV (reference sequence). The CDR3 runs to 14 residues. The CDR3 spells CASRDRGPLGEQYF.

The genes are TRBV7-9 and TRBJ2-6; without DNA, the TCRdb call of TRBD1 cannot be checked. The CDR3 runs to 16 residues. Germline CDR1 SEHNR, CDR2 FQNEAQ (reference sequence). This CDR3 reads CASSFTGTGDANVLTF.

The chain employs TRBV2 and TRBJ1-6. Per germline, CDR1 SNHLY and CDR2 FYNNEI. CDR3 length: 11 amino acids. This CDR3 reads CASSEADSIHF.

CDR3 amino acids: CASSLAGVPDTQYF. V is TRBV5-1 and J is TRBJ2-3; the TRBD1 assignment by TCRdb is unverifiable without DNA. The CDR3 has 14 amino acids. Germline-derived CDR1 and CDR2 are SGHRS and YFSETQ.

The rearrangement joins TRBV7-2 to TRBJ1-1. The CDR3 covers 12 residues. Germline values: CDR1 SGHTA, CDR2 FQGNSA. CDR3 amino acids: CASSTSFSEAFF.

The chain recombines TRBV11-2 with TRBJ2-7; TCRdb indicates TRBD1, and absent DNA this call remains unverified. The CDR3 has 13 residues. Germline CDR1 SGHAT, CDR2 FQNNGV. The CDR3 sequence: CASSEAGDNEQYF.

The chain recombines TRBV6-1 with TRBJ1-1; TCRdb names TRBD1, which stays unverified in the absence of DNA. The CDR3 consists of 14 residues. Germline lookup yields CDR1 MNHNS and CDR2 SASEGT. This chain's CDR3 is CASSFQAGALEAFF.

This chain connects TRBV20-1 to TRBJ2-5; without DNA, the TCRdb call of TRBD1 cannot be checked. CDR1 and CDR2 from the germline V gene are DFQATT and SNEGSKA (reference sequence). CDR3 length equals 13 residues. The CDR3 loop is CSVLRGTEETQYF.

The genes are TRBV3-1 and TRBJ2-2; TCRdb returns TRBD1, unconfirmable since there is no DNA. The V gene's germline CDR1 is LGHDT and CDR2 YNNKEL (reference sequence). There are 16 residues in the CDR3. The CDR3 sequence: CASSTGTVTNTGELFF.

The chain employs TRBV27 and TRBJ2-2; absent DNA, TCRdb's TRBD1 call cannot be checked. Germline V lookup: CDR1 MNHEY, CDR2 SMNVEV (reference sequence). The CDR3 loop spans 18 amino acids. The CDR3 here is CASSSRRLQGANTGELFF.

The chain is built from TRBV7-3 and TRBJ2-1; TCRdb names TRBD1, which stays unverified in the absence of DNA. Germline-derived CDR1 and CDR2 are SGHTA and FQGTGA. CDR3 length equals 14 residues. CDR3 residues: CASAPLGGGNEQFF. Supplemented by reference TRBV7-3 and TRBJ2-1, the full variable domain reads GAGVSQTPSNKVTEKGKYVELRCDPISGHTALYWYRQSLGQGPEFLIYFQGTGAADDSGLPNDRFFAVRPEGSVSTLKIQRTERGDSAVYLCASAPLGGGNEQFFGPGTRLTVL.

The genes are TRBV7-9 and TRBJ2-7. Germline V lookup: CDR1 SEHNR, CDR2 FQNEAQ (reference sequence). This CDR3 is built from 14 residues. The CDR3 here is CASSVLQPLYEQYF.

V gene TRBV10-3 combines with J gene TRBJ2-1; TCRdb selects TRBD1, and the lack of DNA leaves this call unchecked. Germline-derived CDR1 and CDR2 are ENHRY and SYGVKD. CDR3 length: 15 amino acids. CDR3 residues: CAIRVGQSSYNEQFF.